The TCR beta chain under discussion was sequenced for a study of shared T cell receptors in the human thymus. Trimming removed 6 bases at V and 9 bases at J, with 12 bases between. Per the germline V gene, CDR1 is DFQATT and CDR2 is SNEGSKA (reference sequence). The CDR3 runs 11 residues. Data came from immunoSEQ multiplex PCR; TCRdb stores just in-frame clones and leaves some out. This sample has about 400,000 clones, with approximately 95% found just once. J is TRBJ2-1 and V is TRBV20-1, with D maybe TRBD2 (5 bases). The source material was thymocytes. The TCR was taken from a human donor. CDR3 in amino acids: CSAGAAGEQFF. The CDR3 DNA follows: TGCAGTGCAGGTGCCGCGGGTGAGCAGTTCTTC.